These 4 T cell receptor beta chains originate from one sample sequenced in a study of T cells in Graves' hyperthyroidism and ophthalmopathy. Template material for amplifying TCR beta CDR3 regions consisted of RNA transcripts. When the TCR CDR3 underwent first-round RT-PCR, the HTBI primer set was used. TCRdb ran MiXCR on the multiplex PCR reads and lists one entry per CDR3 protein. The sample has hundreds of thousands of distinct CDR3 sequences; 15% to 19% are singletons. Sequencing used blood. All receptors come from a woman younger than 35 with Graves' hyperthyroidism.

The table lists this clonotype with many counts. The chain uses TRBV5-1 and TRBJ1-2; 11 positions agree with TRBD1. The CDR3 contains 17 residues. The germline CDR1 and CDR2 sequences are SGHRS and YFSETQ. With V trimmed by 1 base and J by 6 bases, 11 bases remained unmatched. CDR3: CASSLRPGTGGAHGYTF. In DNA form, the CDR3 reads TGCGCCAGCAGCTTGCGCCCAGGGACAGGGGGGGCCCATGGCTACACCTTC.

This clonotype was seen at least ten times. The chain carries TRBV27 and TRBJ1-2; TRBD1 aligns across 8 bases. V lost 2 bases to trimming and J lost 7 bases; unmatched junction nucleotides: 3. CDR3 length: 13 residues. Germline CDR1 reads MNHEY; CDR2 reads SMNVEV (reference sequence). The CDR3 bases are TGTGCCAGCAGTTTACCCGGACAGGGTGGCTACACCTTC. Amino acids: CASSLPGQGGYTF.

This clonotype was detected ten times or more. This rearrangement joins TRBV27 to TRBJ1-1; D not certain. Germline loops: CDR1 MNHEY, CDR2 SMNVEV (reference sequence). The CDR3 has 15 amino acids. The ends were cut back, 6 bases at V and 1 base at J, with 15 bases in the middle. CDR3 DNA sequence: TGTGCCAGCAGGGGTTTAAGGACGAAGAACACTGAAGCTTTCTTT. Amino acid sequence: CASRGLRTKNTEAFF.

Concerning this clonotype: This may stem from a read error, because a much larger clone lies one nucleotide away. In DNA form, the CDR3 reads TGCAGAGCTGCCCGACTAGCGAACGAGCAGTACTTC. This encodes CRAARLANEQYF. V usage is TRBV20-1 and J usage is TRBJ2-7, with TRBD2 identical over 8 bases. The length of the CDR3 is 12 residues. Germline CDR1 is DFQATT and CDR2 is SNEGSKA (reference sequence).